The T cell receptor beta chain under discussion was sequenced for a study of beta chain features in type 1 diabetes. For the study at large: Similarity in age, gender and cell yields was seen between patients and healthy donors.

Via the markers CD45RO/CCR7/CD25/CD127/CD95/CD27, stem cell-like memory, regulatory, central memory and naive CD4+ cells were sorted. Trimming cost V 0 bases and J 9 bases, with 9 bases left between them. Germline CDR1 is SGHTA and CDR2 is FQGNSA. The CDR3 consists of 13 residues. This clone was counted between two and nine times. The target antigen is unknown. Sequenced material consisted of expressed TCRB transcripts (all of the isolated RNA was reverse transcribed). Data came from immunoSEQ multiplex PCR; TCRdb stores just in-frame clones and leaves some out. This sample has roughly 310,000 clones, with approximately 11% found just once. Study findings and constraints: Among patients with Type 1 diabetes, TCRB CDR3s were moderately but significantly shorter in every one of the four CD4+ subsets.

The receptor comes from a woman in her thirties in good health. Sequenced input: naive CD4+ T cells from blood. The rearrangement joins TRBV7-2 to TRBJ2-1; TRBD2 is a possible D gene (5 bases). CDR3 in DNA: TGTGCCAGCAGCTTAGCGGGAGAGGGTGAGCAGTTCTTC. Encoded protein: CASSLAGEGEQFF. The full variable domain, with the rest looked up from reference TRBV7-2 and TRBJ2-1, is GAGVSQSPSNKVTEKGKDVELRCDPISGHTALYWYRQSLGQGLEFLIYFQGNSAPDKSGLPSDRFSAERTGGSVSTLTIQRTQQEDSAVYLCASSLAGEGEQFFGPGTRLTVL.